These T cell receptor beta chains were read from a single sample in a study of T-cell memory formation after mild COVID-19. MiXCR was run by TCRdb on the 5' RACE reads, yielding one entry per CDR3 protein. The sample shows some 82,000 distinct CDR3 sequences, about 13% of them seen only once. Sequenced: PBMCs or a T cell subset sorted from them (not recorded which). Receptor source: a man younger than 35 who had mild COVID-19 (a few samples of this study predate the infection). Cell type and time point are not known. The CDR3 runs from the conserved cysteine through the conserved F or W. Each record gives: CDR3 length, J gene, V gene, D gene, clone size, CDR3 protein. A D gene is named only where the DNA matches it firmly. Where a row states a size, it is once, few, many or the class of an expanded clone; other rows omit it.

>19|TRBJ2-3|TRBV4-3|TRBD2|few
CASSQEPSGGVASTDTQYF
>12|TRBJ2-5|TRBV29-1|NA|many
CSVGKGGETQYF
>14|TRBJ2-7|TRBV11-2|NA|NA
CASSSDYGGYEQYF
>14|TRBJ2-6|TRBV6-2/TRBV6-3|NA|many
CASSYGGGANVLTF
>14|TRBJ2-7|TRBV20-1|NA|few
CSARRGTYSYEQYF
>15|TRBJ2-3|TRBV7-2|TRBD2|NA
CASSHPQRGAHTQYF
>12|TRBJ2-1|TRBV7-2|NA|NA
CASSHGNTEQFF
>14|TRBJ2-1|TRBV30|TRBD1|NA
CAWSRTGVADEQFF
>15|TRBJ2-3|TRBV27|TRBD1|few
CASSTTGDDTDTQYF
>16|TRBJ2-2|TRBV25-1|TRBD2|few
CASGLAGGPVGGELFF
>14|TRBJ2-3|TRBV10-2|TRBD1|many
CASSETGATDTQYF
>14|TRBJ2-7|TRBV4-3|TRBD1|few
CASSRHRGAYEQYF
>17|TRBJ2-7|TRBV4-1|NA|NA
CASSPVPPEAGMGEQYF
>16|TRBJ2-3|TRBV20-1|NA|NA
CSASKVGPPSTDTQYF
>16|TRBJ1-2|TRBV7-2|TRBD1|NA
CASSFLRTGANYGYTF
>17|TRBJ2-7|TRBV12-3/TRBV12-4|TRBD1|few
CASSYTGTGTDYYEQYF
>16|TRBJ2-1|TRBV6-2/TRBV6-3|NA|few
CASTPSSRALYNEQFF
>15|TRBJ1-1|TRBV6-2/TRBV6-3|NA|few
CASSYGLGSNTEAFF
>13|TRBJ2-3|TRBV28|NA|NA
CASRTPGGDTQYF
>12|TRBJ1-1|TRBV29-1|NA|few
CSGREGNTEAFF
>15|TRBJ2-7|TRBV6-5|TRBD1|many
CASRTGTGSPYEQYF
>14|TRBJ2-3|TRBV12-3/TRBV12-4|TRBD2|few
CASSFLAGSDTQYF
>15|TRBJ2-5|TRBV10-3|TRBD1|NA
CAISVPGQEQETQYF
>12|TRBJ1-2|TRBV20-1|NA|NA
CSARGGGTGYTF
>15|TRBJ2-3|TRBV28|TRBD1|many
CASSLDRAGTDTQYF
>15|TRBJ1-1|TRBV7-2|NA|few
CASSLEVTLGTEAFF
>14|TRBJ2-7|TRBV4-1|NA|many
CASSAQTFKDEQYF
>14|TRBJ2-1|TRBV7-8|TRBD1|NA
CASSLRGPGNEQFF
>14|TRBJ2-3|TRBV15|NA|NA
CATRPGRESDTQYF
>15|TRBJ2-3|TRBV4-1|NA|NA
CASSGGRGAGDTQYF
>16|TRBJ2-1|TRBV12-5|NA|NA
CASGFLRRRIYNEQFF
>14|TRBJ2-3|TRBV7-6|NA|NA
CASSLDISTDTQYF
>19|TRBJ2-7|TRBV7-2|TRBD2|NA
CASSLASYPGLAGYYEQYF
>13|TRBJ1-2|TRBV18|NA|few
CASSPPVRYGYTF
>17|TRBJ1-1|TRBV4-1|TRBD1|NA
CASSQEGTGMANTEAFF
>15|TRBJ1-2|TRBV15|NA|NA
CATSTRDPSGYGYTF
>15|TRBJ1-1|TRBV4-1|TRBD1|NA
CASSQGDRVNTEAFF
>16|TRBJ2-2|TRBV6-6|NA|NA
CASSYSSRLPTGELFF
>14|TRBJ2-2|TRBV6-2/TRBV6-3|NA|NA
CASSKGTNTGELFF
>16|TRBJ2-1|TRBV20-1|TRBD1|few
CSAPPTQGQAYNEQFF
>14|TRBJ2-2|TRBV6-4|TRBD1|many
CASSDGQGAGELFF
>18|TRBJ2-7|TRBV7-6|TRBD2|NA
CASSFSGGGPRSSYEQYF
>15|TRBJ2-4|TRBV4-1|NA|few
CASSQGQLAKNIQYF
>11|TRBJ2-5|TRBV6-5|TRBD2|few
CASSYGTRSYF
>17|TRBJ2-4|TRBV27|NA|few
CASSQKGSPGAKNIQYF
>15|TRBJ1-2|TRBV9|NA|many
CASSVATAGNYGYTF
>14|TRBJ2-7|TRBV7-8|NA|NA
CASGPGALVYEQYF
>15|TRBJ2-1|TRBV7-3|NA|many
CASSSSGVPYNEQFF